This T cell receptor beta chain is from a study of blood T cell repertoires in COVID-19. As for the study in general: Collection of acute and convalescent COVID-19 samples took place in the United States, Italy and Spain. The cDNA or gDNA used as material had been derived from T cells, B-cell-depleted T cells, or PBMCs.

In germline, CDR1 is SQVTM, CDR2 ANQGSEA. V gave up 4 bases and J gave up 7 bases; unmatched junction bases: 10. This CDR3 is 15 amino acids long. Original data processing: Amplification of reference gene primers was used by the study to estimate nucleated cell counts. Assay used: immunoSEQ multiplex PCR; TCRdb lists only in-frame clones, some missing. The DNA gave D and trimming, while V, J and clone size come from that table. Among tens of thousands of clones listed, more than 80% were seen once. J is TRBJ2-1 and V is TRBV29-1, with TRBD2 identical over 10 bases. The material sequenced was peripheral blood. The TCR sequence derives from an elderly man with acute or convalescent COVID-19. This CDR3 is CSVVRLAGVLNEQFF. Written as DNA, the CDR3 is TGCAGCGTTGTACGGCTAGCGGGGGTCTTAAATGAGCAGTTCTTC.